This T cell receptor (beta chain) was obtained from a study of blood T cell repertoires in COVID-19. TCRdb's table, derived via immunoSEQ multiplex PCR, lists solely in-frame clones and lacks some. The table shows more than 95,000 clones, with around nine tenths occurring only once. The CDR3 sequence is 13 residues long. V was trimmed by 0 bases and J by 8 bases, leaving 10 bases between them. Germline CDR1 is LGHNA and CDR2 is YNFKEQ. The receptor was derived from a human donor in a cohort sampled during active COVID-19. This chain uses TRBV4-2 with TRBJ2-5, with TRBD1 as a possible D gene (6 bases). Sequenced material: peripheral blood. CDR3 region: CASSQETGLTQYF. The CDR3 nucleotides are TGTGCCAGCAGCCAAGAAACAGGGTTAACCCAGTACTTC.